Below, 4 T cell receptor beta chains from the same sample are listed, as sequenced in a study of spatial heterogeneity in lung cancer. The sample's time point: sample taken at primary tumor resection. Findings of the study overall: Tumors with more nonsynonymous mutations had more expanded intratumoral alpha and beta TCRs.

TCRdb reprocessed the 5' RACE reads with MiXCR, giving one entry per CDR3 protein. Of some 9,900 distinct CDR3 sequences listed, more than 10% are singletons. No antigens are known for them. The sequenced sample was lung tumor tissue, obtained at surgery. All receptors come from a male donor with early-stage non-small cell lung cancer.

By share, this clonotype ranks as medium-sized. This beta chain turned up in a library designed for alpha chains; as an off-target read, its abundance says little. V is TRBV18 and J is TRBJ1-5; no definite D call. Trimming took 4 bases from V and 0 from J, leaving 16 bases between them. The germline V gene encodes CDR1 KGHSH and CDR2 LQKENI. The CDR3 runs to 17 residues. Written as DNA, the CDR3 is TGTGCCAGCTCACTAAAGAAGGCCCAGTATAGCAATCAGCCCCAGCATTTT. As protein: CASSLKKAQYSNQPQHF.

This clonotype appeared many times. This beta chain slipped into a library made for alpha chains as a stray read, so its size is not meaningful. CDR3 sequence (DNA): TGCGCCAGCAGTGAGACTAGGCAGGCAAAAAACATTCAGTACTTC. It encodes CASSETRQAKNIQYF. The chain joins TRBV10-2 to TRBJ2-4; possible D gene TRBD2, 5 bases. Trimming took off 2 bases at V and 4 bases at J, with 12 bases between the two ends. This CDR3 region has 15 residues. Germline CDR1 WSHSY, CDR2 SAAADI.

Many counts were recorded for this clonotype. In a library made to pick up alpha chains, this beta chain is a stray read with a size that means little. The V call is TRBV9, the J call TRBJ2-7; D ambiguous. CDR1 SGDLS and CDR2 YYNGEE come from the germline V gene. V was cut by 0 bases and J by 3 bases, with 7 bases left in between. This CDR3 contains 13 residues. Written as DNA, the CDR3 is TGTGCCAGCAGCGTAGCCATAGACTACGAGCAGTACTTC. Translated: CASSVAIDYEQYF.

By share of the sample, this clonotype is medium-sized. A library made for alpha chains picked up this beta chain off target, so its size means little. The V gene is TRBV18, the J gene TRBJ2-7; D might be TRBD1 (6 bases). Looked up from germline, CDR1 is KGHSH and CDR2 is LQKENI. V lost 4 bases to trimming and J lost 0 bases, with 16 bases between them. The CDR3 loop spans 16 amino acids. The CDR3 protein is CASSLGSTGSSYEQYF. Written as DNA, the CDR3 is TGTGCCAGCTCACTTGGATCCACAGGGAGCTCCTACGAGCAGTACTTC.